Reported below is one TCR beta chain. Its antigen is not known. Deletions cut 5 bases from V and 4 bases from J, with 18 bases between. The germline V gene encodes CDR1 MGHRA and CDR2 YSYEKL. There are 16 residues in the CDR3. The sample originates from a study of Ad26.COV2.S vaccination and SARS-CoV-2 variants. Study observations and caveats: Possibly, TCR breadth and depth analyses underestimated total T cell responses.

Libraries were prepared by immunoSEQ multiplex PCR; TCRdb keeps only in-frame clonotypes and omits some of them. The table has around 450,000 clones, about 88% seen once. The treatment here: about 20 received Ad26.COV2.S at low or high dose, single or two shots; a few received placebo; per-sample allocation not given. Day 63 after the first injection of vaccine or placebo was the sampling time. The receptor comes from a person aged 18 to 65 who received the Ad26.COV2.S COVID-19 vaccine or a placebo. The sample here was peripheral blood, taken in a trial of Ad26.COV2.S vaccine versus placebo. The chain joins TRBV4-1 to TRBJ1-3; D is possibly TRBD1 (5 bases). CDR3 residues: CASSTYPGRLGNTIYF. CDR3 nucleotide sequence: TGCGCCAGCAGCACCTATCCAGGGAGGCTAGGAAACACCATATATTTT.